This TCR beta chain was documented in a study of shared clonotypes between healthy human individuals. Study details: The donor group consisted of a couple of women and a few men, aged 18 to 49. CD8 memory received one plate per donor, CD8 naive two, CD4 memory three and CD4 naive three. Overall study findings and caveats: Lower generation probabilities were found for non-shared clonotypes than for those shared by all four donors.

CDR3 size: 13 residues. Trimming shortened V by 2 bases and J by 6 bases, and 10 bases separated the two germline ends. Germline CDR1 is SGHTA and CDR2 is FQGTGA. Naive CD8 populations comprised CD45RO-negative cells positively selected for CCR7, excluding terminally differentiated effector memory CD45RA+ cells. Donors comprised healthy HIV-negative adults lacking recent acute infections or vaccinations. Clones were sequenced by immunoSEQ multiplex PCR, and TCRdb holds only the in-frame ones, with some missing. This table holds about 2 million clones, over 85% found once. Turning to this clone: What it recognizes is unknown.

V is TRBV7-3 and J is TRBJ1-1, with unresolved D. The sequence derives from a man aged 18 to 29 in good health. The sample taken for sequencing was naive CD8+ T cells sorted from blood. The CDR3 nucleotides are TGTGCCAGCAGCTTAGGGTCTTCTTCTGAAGCTTTCTTT. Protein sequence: CASSLGSSSEAFF.